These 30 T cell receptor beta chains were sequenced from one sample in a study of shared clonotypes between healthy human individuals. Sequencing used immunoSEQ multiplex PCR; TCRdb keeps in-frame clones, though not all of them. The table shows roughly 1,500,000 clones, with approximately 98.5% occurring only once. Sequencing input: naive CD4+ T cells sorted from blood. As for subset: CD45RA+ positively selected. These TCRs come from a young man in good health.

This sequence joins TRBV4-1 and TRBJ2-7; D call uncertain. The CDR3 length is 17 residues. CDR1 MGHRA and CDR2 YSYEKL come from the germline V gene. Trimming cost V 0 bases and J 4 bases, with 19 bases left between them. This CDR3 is CASSQETRVTLRYEQYF. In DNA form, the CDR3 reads TGCGCCAGCAGCCAAGAGACCCGGGTTACACTGCGGTACGAGCAGTACTTC.

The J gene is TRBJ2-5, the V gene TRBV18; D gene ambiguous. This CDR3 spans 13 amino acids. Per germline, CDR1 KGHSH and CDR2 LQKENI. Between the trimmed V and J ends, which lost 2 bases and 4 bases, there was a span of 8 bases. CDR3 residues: CASSPRLVETQYF. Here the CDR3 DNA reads TGTGCCAGCTCACCAAGATTAGTAGAGACCCAGTACTTC.

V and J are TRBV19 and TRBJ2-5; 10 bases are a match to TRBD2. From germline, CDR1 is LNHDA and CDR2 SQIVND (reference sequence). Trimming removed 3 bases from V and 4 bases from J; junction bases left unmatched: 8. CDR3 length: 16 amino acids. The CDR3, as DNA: TGTGCCAGTAGTATCGGGGGGCTAGCGGGAGCAGAGACCCAGTACTTC. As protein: CASSIGGLAGAETQYF.

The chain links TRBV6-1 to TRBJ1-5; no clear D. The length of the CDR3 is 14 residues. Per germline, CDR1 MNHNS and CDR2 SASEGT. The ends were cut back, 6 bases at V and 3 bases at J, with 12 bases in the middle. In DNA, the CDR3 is TGTGCCAGCAGCTCGACCGTGGTCAATCAGCCCCAGCATTTT. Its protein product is CASSSTVVNQPQHF.

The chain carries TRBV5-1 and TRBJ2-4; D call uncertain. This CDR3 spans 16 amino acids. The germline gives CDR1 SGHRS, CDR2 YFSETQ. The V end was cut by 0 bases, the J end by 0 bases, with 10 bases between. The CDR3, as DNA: TGCGCCAGCAGCTTGGGTGCCGGAGTAGCCAAAAACATTCAGTACTTC. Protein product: CASSLGAGVAKNIQYF.

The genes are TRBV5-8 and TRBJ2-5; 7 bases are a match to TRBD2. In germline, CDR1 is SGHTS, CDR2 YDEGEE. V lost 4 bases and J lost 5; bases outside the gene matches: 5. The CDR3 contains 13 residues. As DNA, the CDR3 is TGTGCCAGCAGCCAGCGGGGACGTGAGACCCAGTACTTC. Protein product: CASSQRGRETQYF. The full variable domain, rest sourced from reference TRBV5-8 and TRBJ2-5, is EAGVTQSPTHLIKTRGQQATLRCSPISGHTSVYWYQQALGLGLQFLLWYDEGEERNRGNFPPRFSGRQFPNYSSELNVNALELEDSALYLCASSQRGRETQYFGPGTRLLVL.

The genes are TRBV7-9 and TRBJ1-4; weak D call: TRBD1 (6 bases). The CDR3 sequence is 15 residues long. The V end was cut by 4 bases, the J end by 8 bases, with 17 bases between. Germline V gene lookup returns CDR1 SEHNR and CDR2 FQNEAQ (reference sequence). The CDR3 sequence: CASSSTTGNFEKLFF. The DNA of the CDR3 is TGTGCCAGCAGCTCCACTACAGGGAATTTCGAAAAACTGTTTTTT.

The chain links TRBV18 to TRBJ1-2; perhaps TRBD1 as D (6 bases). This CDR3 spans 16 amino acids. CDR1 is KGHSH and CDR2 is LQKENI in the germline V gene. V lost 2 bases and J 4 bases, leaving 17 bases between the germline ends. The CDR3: CASSPNGRTVAYGYTF. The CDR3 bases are TGTGCCAGCTCACCAAATGGGCGGACAGTCGCCTATGGCTACACCTTC.

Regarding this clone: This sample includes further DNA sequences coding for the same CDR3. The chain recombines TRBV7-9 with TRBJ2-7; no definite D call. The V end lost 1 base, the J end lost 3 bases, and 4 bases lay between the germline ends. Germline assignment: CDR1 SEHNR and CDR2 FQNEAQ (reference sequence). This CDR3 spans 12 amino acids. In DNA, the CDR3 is TGTGCCAGCAGCTTAGGGGTCTACGAGCAGTACTTC. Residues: CASSLGVYEQYF.

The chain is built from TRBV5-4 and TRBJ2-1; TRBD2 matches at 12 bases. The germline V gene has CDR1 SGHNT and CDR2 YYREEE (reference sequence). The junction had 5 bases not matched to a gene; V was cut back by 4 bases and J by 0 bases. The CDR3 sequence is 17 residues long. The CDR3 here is CASSPGLAGSSYNEQFF. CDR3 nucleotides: TGTGCCAGCAGCCCGGGACTAGCGGGCAGCTCCTACAATGAGCAGTTCTTC.

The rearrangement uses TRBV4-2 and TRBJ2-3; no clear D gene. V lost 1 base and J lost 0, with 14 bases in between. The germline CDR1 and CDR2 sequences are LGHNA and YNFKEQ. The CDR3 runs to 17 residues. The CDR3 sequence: CASSQVQQQPSTDTQYF. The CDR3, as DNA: TGTGCCAGCAGCCAAGTCCAGCAACAACCGAGCACAGATACGCAGTATTTT.

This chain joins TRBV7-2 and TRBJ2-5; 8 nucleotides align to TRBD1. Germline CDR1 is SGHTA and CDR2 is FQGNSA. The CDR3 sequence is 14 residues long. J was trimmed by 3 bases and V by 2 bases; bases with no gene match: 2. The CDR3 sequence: CASSLTGQEETQYF. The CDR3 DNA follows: TGTGCCAGCAGCTTAACGGGACAGGAAGAGACCCAGTACTTC.

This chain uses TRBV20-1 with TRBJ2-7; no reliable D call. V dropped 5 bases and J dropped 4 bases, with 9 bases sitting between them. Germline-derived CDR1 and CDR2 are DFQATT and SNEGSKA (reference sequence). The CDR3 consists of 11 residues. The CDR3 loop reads CSADDKYEQYF. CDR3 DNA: TGCAGTGCTGATGACAAGTACGAGCAGTACTTC.

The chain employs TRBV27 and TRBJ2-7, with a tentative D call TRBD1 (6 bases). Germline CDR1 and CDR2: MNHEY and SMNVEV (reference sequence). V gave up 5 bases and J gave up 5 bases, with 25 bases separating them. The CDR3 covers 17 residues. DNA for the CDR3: TGTGCCAGCAGTCCCGACCTTGACAGGTTACGGCATAACGAGCAGTACTTC. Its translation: CASSPDLDRLRHNEQYF.

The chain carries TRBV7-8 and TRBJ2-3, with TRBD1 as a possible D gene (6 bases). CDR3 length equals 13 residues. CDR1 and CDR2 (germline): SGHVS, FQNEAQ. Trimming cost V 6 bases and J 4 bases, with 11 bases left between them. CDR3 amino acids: CASSSTGSDTQYF. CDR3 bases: TGTGCCAGCAGTTCTACAGGGTCAGATACGCAGTATTTT.

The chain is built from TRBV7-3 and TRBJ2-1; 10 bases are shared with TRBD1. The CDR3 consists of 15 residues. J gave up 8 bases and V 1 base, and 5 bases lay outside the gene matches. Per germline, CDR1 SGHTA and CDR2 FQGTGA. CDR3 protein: CASSLSGTGVDEQFF. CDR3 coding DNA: TGTGCCAGCAGCTTAAGCGGGACAGGGGTCGATGAGCAGTTCTTC.

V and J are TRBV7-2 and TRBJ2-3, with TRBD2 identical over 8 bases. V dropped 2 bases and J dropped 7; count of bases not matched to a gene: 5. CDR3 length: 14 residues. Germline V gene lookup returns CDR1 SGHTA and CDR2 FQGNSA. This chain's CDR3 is CASSLTGGRNTQYF. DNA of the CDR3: TGTGCCAGCAGCTTAACGGGAGGGCGAAATACGCAGTATTTT.

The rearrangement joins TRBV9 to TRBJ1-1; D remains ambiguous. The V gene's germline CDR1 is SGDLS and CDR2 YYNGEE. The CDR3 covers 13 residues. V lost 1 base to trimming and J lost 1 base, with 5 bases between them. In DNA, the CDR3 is TGTGCCAGCAGCGTAAAGTCGAACACTGAAGCTTTCTTT. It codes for CASSVKSNTEAFF.

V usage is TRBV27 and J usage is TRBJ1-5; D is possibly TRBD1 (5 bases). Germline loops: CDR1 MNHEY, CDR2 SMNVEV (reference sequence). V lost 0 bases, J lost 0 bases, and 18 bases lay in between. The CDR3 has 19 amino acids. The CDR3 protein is CASSLSWAGLFYSNQPQHF. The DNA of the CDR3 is TGTGCCAGCAGTTTATCGTGGGCAGGGCTTTTCTATAGCAATCAGCCCCAGCATTTT.

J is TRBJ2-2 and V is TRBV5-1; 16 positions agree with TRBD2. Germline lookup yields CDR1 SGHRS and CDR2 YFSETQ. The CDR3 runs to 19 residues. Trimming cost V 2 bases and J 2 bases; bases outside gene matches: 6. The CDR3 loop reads CASSFGTSGRALNTGELFF. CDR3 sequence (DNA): TGCGCCAGCAGCTTTGGGACTAGCGGGAGGGCCCTAAACACCGGGGAGCTGTTTTTT. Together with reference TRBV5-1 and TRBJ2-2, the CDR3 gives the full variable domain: KAGVTQTPRYLIKTRGQQVTLSCSPISGHRSVSWYQQTPGQGLQFLFEYFSETQRNKGNFPGRFSGRQFSNSRSEMNVSTLELGDSALYLCASSFGTSGRALNTGELFFGEGSRLTVL.

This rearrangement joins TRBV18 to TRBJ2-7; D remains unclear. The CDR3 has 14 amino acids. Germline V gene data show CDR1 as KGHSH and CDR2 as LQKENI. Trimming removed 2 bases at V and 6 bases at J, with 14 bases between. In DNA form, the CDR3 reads TGTGCCAGCTCACCAGGCGGTACCTCTGGCGAGCAGTACTTC. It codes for CASSPGGTSGEQYF.

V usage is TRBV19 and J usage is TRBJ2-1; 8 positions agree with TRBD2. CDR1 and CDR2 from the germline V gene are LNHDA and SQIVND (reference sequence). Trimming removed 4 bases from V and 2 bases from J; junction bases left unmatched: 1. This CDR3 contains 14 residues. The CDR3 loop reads CASSSGRPYNEQFF. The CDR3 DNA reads TGTGCCAGTAGTAGCGGGAGGCCCTACAATGAGCAGTTCTTC.

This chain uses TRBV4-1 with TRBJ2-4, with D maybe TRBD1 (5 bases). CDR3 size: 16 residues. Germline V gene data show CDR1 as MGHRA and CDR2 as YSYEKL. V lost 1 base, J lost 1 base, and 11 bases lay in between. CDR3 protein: CASSQVPRDAKNIQYF. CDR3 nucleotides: TGCGCCAGCAGCCAAGTACCCAGGGATGCCAAAAACATTCAGTACTTC.

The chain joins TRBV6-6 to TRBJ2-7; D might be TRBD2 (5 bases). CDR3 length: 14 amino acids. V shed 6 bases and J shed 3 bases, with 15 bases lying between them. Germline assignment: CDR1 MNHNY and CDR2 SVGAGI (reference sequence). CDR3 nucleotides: TGTGCCAGCAGAGGACGTACCGGGGACTACGAGCAGTACTTC. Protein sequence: CASRGRTGDYEQYF.

The CDR3 sequence is CASSPPPPQANYGYTF. In DNA, the CDR3 is TGTGCCAGCAGCCCTCCCCCGCCACAGGCGAACTATGGCTACACCTTC. The V call is TRBV13, the J call TRBJ1-2, with D perhaps TRBD1 (5 bases). This CDR3 has 16 residues. V lost 5 bases, J lost 2 bases, and 18 bases lay in between. Germline assignment: CDR1 PRHDT and CDR2 FYEKMQ (reference sequence).

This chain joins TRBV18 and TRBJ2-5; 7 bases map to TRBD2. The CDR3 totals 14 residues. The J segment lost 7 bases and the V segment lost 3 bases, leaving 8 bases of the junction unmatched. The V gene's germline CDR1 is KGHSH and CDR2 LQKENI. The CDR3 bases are TGTGCCAGCTCACCCCGGGGAGGGCCCGGGACCCAGTACTTC. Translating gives CASSPRGGPGTQYF.

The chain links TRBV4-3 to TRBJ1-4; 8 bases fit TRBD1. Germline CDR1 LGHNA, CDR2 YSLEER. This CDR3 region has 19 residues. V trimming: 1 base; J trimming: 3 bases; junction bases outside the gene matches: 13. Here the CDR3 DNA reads TGCGCCAGCAGCCAAGGGAACAGGGGGTATAACTGGGCTAATGAAAAACTGTTTTTT. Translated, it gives CASSQGNRGYNWANEKLFF.

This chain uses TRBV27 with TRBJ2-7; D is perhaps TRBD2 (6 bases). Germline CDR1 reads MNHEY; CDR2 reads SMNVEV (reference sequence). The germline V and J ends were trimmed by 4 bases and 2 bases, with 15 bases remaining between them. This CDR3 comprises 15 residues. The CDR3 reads CASSSRKGGAYEQYF. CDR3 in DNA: TGTGCCAGCAGTTCCAGAAAGGGCGGGGCCTACGAGCAGTACTTC.

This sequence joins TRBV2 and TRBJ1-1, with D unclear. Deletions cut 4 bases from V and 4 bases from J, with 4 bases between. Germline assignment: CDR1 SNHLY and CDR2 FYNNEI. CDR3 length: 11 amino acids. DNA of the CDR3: TGTGCCAGCAGTGGAGTCACTGAAGCTTTCTTT. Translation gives CASSGVTEAFF.

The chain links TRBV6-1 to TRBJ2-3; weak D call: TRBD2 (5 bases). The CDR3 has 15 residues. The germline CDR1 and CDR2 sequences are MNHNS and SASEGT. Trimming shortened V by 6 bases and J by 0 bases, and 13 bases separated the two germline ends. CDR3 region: CASSHFGGSTDTQYF. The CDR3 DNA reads TGTGCCAGCAGCCACTTTGGCGGGAGCACAGATACGCAGTATTTT.